Listed below are T cell receptor beta chains from one sample, sequenced in a study of cytomegalovirus exposure and HLA in healthy donors. Generated by immunoSEQ multiplex PCR, the TCRdb table keeps only in-frame clones and is missing some. The table includes around 94,000 clones, around 79% detected once. Source material: PBMCs. Receptors originate from a woman aged 35 to 49 in good health and CMV-seronegative. Both conserved end residues are part of each CDR3. The D gene is left open where the match is weak. Size tells how often a clone was seen (once, few, many) or the class of an expanded clone, and some rows leave it out.

v_call: TRBV2; j_call: TRBJ1-1; cdr3_length: 15; clone_size: once; d_call: .; cdr3_nt: TGTGCCAGCAGGTCGCCGGGAGGGGGAGTGAACAAGGCTTTCTTT; cdr3_aa: CASRSPGGGVNKAFF
v_call: TRBV5-6; j_call: TRBJ1-1; cdr3_length: 13; clone_size: .; d_call: .; cdr3_nt: TGTGCCAGCAGCTTGGGGCACCCTACTGAAGCTTTCTTT; cdr3_aa: CASSLGHPTEAFF
v_call: TRBV15; j_call: TRBJ2-3; cdr3_length: 14; clone_size: .; d_call: TRBD2; cdr3_nt: TGTGCCACCAGCCCGCGGGGGGCGTTAGATACGCAGTATTTT; cdr3_aa: CATSPRGALDTQYF
v_call: TRBV6-5; j_call: TRBJ1-2; cdr3_length: 15; clone_size: once; d_call: TRBD1; cdr3_nt: TGTGCCAGCAGTTACGGGGACAGGAGGGGCTATGGCTACACCTTC; cdr3_aa: CASSYGDRRGYGYTF
v_call: TRBV7-8; j_call: TRBJ1-6; cdr3_length: 14; clone_size: .; d_call: TRBD1; cdr3_nt: TGTGCCAGCAGCCGGGGACAGGGCGGTTCACCCCTCCACTTT; cdr3_aa: CASSRGQGGSPLHF
v_call: TRBV7-3; j_call: TRBJ2-1; cdr3_length: 13; clone_size: .; d_call: TRBD2; cdr3_nt: TGTGCCAGCAGCTTAGGACTAGCCCGGGGGCAGTTCTTC; cdr3_aa: CASSLGLARGQFF
v_call: TRBV2; j_call: TRBJ2-3; cdr3_length: 15; clone_size: .; d_call: TRBD2; cdr3_nt: TGTGCCAGCAGGCGAAGCGGGGGGGCCACAGATACGCAGTATTTT; cdr3_aa: CASRRSGGATDTQYF
v_call: TRBV27; j_call: TRBJ2-7; cdr3_length: 13; clone_size: few; d_call: .; cdr3_nt: TGTGCCAGCAGTTTAGGCCCAGACTACGAGCAGTACTTC; cdr3_aa: CASSLGPDYEQYF
v_call: TRBV30; j_call: TRBJ1-6; cdr3_length: 14; clone_size: .; d_call: .; cdr3_nt: TGTGCCTGGAGTGTCGGACAGCTTAATTCACCCCTCCACTTT; cdr3_aa: CAWSVGQLNSPLHF
v_call: TRBV6-5; j_call: TRBJ1-6; cdr3_length: 14; clone_size: .; d_call: .; cdr3_nt: TGTGCCAGCAGGGGCGAAGGTCGGCAGACACCCCTCCACTTT; cdr3_aa: CASRGEGRQTPLHF
v_call: TRBV4-2; j_call: TRBJ1-1; cdr3_length: 14; clone_size: few; d_call: .; cdr3_nt: TGTGCCAGCAGCGGGTTAACAGGGAACACTGAAGCTTTCTTT; cdr3_aa: CASSGLTGNTEAFF
v_call: TRBV10-3; j_call: TRBJ2-3; cdr3_length: 15; clone_size: .; d_call: TRBD2; cdr3_nt: TGTGCCATCATGCTGGCGGGGGGCCGTTGGGATACGCAGTATTTT; cdr3_aa: CAIMLAGGRWDTQYF
v_call: TRBV7-9; j_call: TRBJ1-4; cdr3_length: 12; clone_size: .; d_call: .; cdr3_nt: TGTGCCAGCAGCGCCGCGGGGGGAAAACTGTTTTTT; cdr3_aa: CASSAAGGKLFF
v_call: TRBV30; j_call: TRBJ1-5; cdr3_length: 14; clone_size: few; d_call: .; cdr3_nt: TGTGCCTGGAGTGAAATAACGGCGGGACAGCCCCAGCATTTT; cdr3_aa: CAWSEITAGQPQHF
v_call: TRBV10-3; j_call: TRBJ1-1; cdr3_length: 14; clone_size: few; d_call: .; cdr3_nt: TGTGCCATCAGCCCTGGTACGAAGAGCACTGAAGCTTTCTTT; cdr3_aa: CAISPGTKSTEAFF
v_call: TRBV7-9; j_call: TRBJ2-3; cdr3_length: 17; clone_size: .; d_call: TRBD2; cdr3_nt: TGTGCCAGCAGCTTAGGGTTAGGCGGGGGTATCACAGATACGCAGTATTTT; cdr3_aa: CASSLGLGGGITDTQYF
v_call: TRBV7-6; j_call: TRBJ1-1; cdr3_length: 15; clone_size: .; d_call: .; cdr3_nt: TGTGCCAGCAGCCCCCCGGACAGATATAACACTGAAGCTTTCTTT; cdr3_aa: CASSPPDRYNTEAFF
v_call: TRBV11-2; j_call: TRBJ2-5; cdr3_length: 19; clone_size: .; d_call: TRBD2; cdr3_nt: TGTGCCAGCAGCTTAGAGCCTCCGGGACTAGCGGGGAACCAAGAGACCCAGTACTTC; cdr3_aa: CASSLEPPGLAGNQETQYF
v_call: TRBV11-2; j_call: TRBJ2-7; cdr3_length: 13; clone_size: .; d_call: .; cdr3_nt: TGTGCCAGCAGCTCCGGCGGATCCTACGAGCAGTACTTC; cdr3_aa: CASSSGGSYEQYF
v_call: TRBV7-8; j_call: TRBJ2-5; cdr3_length: 18; clone_size: .; d_call: TRBD1; cdr3_nt: TGTGCCAGCAGCTCAACCAGGGGGACAGGGAACAACCTAGAGACCCAGTACTTC; cdr3_aa: CASSSTRGTGNNLETQYF
v_call: TRBV7-9; j_call: TRBJ1-4; cdr3_length: 15; clone_size: few; d_call: TRBD1; cdr3_nt: TGTGCCATCCCTAAGTACGACAGGGCTAATGAAAAACTGTTTTTT; cdr3_aa: CAIPKYDRANEKLFF
v_call: TRBV6-5; j_call: TRBJ1-2; cdr3_length: 14; clone_size: .; d_call: .; cdr3_nt: TGTGCCAGCAAACGACAGCCTACTAACTATGGCTACACCTTC; cdr3_aa: CASKRQPTNYGYTF
v_call: TRBV29-1; j_call: TRBJ1-1; cdr3_length: 15; clone_size: .; d_call: .; cdr3_nt: TGCAGCGTTGAAGATCCTTTACAGGAGCTCCCTGAAGCTTTCTTT; cdr3_aa: CSVEDPLQELPEAFF
v_call: TRBV2; j_call: TRBJ2-7; cdr3_length: 18; clone_size: .; d_call: .; cdr3_nt: TGTGCCAGCAGGGAGGGTCCAGGGAAGCCGGGACCTCCCTACGAGCAGTACTTC; cdr3_aa: CASREGPGKPGPPYEQYF
v_call: TRBV6-5; j_call: TRBJ1-2; cdr3_length: 13; clone_size: .; d_call: .; cdr3_nt: TGTGCAGCAAGGGAGCCTTCTAACTATGGCTACACCTTC; cdr3_aa: CAAREPSNYGYTF
v_call: TRBV7-3; j_call: TRBJ1-4; cdr3_length: 14; clone_size: .; d_call: .; cdr3_nt: TGTGCCAGCAGCGTGACAGCGCGTAATGAAAAACTGTTTTTT; cdr3_aa: CASSVTARNEKLFF
v_call: TRBV25-1; j_call: TRBJ2-7; cdr3_length: 14; clone_size: once; d_call: .; cdr3_nt: TGTGCCAGCAGTGAATCAGGCACCGAATCCAAGCAGTACTTC; cdr3_aa: CASSESGTESKQYF
v_call: TRBV7-6; j_call: TRBJ2-3; cdr3_length: 12; clone_size: few; d_call: .; cdr3_nt: TGTGCCAGCAGCCACAACACAGATACGCAGTATTTT; cdr3_aa: CASSHNTDTQYF
v_call: TRBV27; j_call: TRBJ1-2; cdr3_length: 13; clone_size: .; d_call: .; cdr3_nt: TGTGCCAGCAGTTTAGGGGCAGGGGATGGCTACACCTTC; cdr3_aa: CASSLGAGDGYTF
v_call: TRBV6-5; j_call: TRBJ1-1; cdr3_length: 13; clone_size: .; d_call: .; cdr3_nt: TGTGCCAGCAGCGTCCGAGGGTCCACTGAAGCTTTCTTT; cdr3_aa: CASSVRGSTEAFF
v_call: TRBV6-5; j_call: TRBJ1-1; cdr3_length: 14; clone_size: .; d_call: .; cdr3_nt: TGTGCCAGCAGTTACTCAGACGGGGGCACTGAAGCTTTCTTT; cdr3_aa: CASSYSDGGTEAFF
v_call: TRBV6-5; j_call: TRBJ1-2; cdr3_length: 14; clone_size: medium-sized; d_call: .; cdr3_nt: TGTGCCAGCCGCTCCCCGGCCAGGGGAGAAGGCTACACCTTC; cdr3_aa: CASRSPARGEGYTF
v_call: TRBV27; j_call: TRBJ1-2; cdr3_length: 13; clone_size: few; d_call: .; cdr3_nt: TGTGCCAGCAGTTCTTGGGAGACCTATGGCTACACCTTC; cdr3_aa: CASSSWETYGYTF
v_call: TRBV7-2; j_call: TRBJ1-2; cdr3_length: 13; clone_size: .; d_call: .; cdr3_nt: TGTGCCAGCAGCTTAGGGCTCAACTATGGCTACACCTTC; cdr3_aa: CASSLGLNYGYTF
v_call: TRBV5-6; j_call: TRBJ1-4; cdr3_length: 15; clone_size: .; d_call: TRBD1; cdr3_nt: TGTGCCAGCAGCTCGACCGGGACAGGGGGCGAAAAACTGTTTTTT; cdr3_aa: CASSSTGTGGEKLFF
v_call: TRBV6-1; j_call: TRBJ1-6; cdr3_length: 16; clone_size: .; d_call: .; cdr3_nt: TGTGCCAGCAGTGAAGTTAATGGGCAGGGGTTATCACCCCTCCACTTT; cdr3_aa: CASSEVNGQGLSPLHF
v_call: TRBV11-3; j_call: TRBJ2-1; cdr3_length: 15; clone_size: .; d_call: .; cdr3_nt: TGTGCCAGCAGCTTAGGACAGCACGACTACAATGAGCAGTTCTTC; cdr3_aa: CASSLGQHDYNEQFF
v_call: TRBV4-3; j_call: TRBJ2-2; cdr3_length: 13; clone_size: .; d_call: .; cdr3_nt: TGCGCCAGCAGCCAAGGAGATGCCGGGGAGCTGTTTTTT; cdr3_aa: CASSQGDAGELFF
v_call: TRBV5-4; j_call: TRBJ1-3; cdr3_length: 16; clone_size: .; d_call: .; cdr3_nt: TGTGCCAGCAGCCGAGGGGGGGCCTTCTCTGGAAACACCATATATTTT; cdr3_aa: CASSRGGAFSGNTIYF
v_call: TRBV6-5; j_call: TRBJ2-7; cdr3_length: 13; clone_size: once; d_call: .; cdr3_nt: TGTGCCAGCAGTTACTCTGACAGGCGGGAGCAGTACTTC; cdr3_aa: CASSYSDRREQYF
v_call: TRBV6-5; j_call: TRBJ1-1; cdr3_length: 13; clone_size: .; d_call: .; cdr3_nt: TGTGCCAGCAGGCCAGGGTTAGGGACTGAAGCTTTCTTT; cdr3_aa: CASRPGLGTEAFF
v_call: TRBV19; j_call: TRBJ1-5; cdr3_length: 15; clone_size: few; d_call: TRBD1; cdr3_nt: TGTGCCAGTAGTATCGGACAGGGGGCAACGCAGCCCCAGCATTTT; cdr3_aa: CASSIGQGATQPQHF
v_call: TRBV2; j_call: TRBJ1-1; cdr3_length: 14; clone_size: .; d_call: TRBD1; cdr3_nt: TGTGCCAGCACTTTAGACAGGGTAGGCACTGAAGCTTTCTTT; cdr3_aa: CASTLDRVGTEAFF
v_call: TRBV5-1; j_call: TRBJ2-3; cdr3_length: 15; clone_size: .; d_call: .; cdr3_nt: TGCGCCAGCAGCGTAGCACCTTCCAGGGCAGATACGCAGTATTTT; cdr3_aa: CASSVAPSRADTQYF
v_call: TRBV5-1; j_call: TRBJ1-2; cdr3_length: 15; clone_size: .; d_call: TRBD1; cdr3_nt: TGCGCCAGCAGCGTTCAGGGGGAAAGGGCCTATGGCTACACCTTC; cdr3_aa: CASSVQGERAYGYTF
v_call: TRBV30; j_call: TRBJ1-2; cdr3_length: 14; clone_size: .; d_call: TRBD1; cdr3_nt: TGTGCCTGGAGTCCTACAGGGGGACTCTATGGCTACACCTTC; cdr3_aa: CAWSPTGGLYGYTF
v_call: TRBV19; j_call: TRBJ1-2; cdr3_length: 14; clone_size: .; d_call: .; cdr3_nt: TGTGCCAGTAGCCCCGTGGGGGGGCTCTATGGCTACACCTTC; cdr3_aa: CASSPVGGLYGYTF
v_call: TRBV4-1; j_call: TRBJ1-1; cdr3_length: 13; clone_size: .; d_call: TRBD1; cdr3_nt: TGCGCCAGCAGTTCGACAGGGATCCCTGAAGCTTTCTTT; cdr3_aa: CASSSTGIPEAFF
v_call: TRBV7-9; j_call: TRBJ1-2; cdr3_length: 15; clone_size: once; d_call: TRBD1; cdr3_nt: TGTGCCAGCAGCTTAGTGTCCGGGACAGAAAATGGCTACACCTTC; cdr3_aa: CASSLVSGTENGYTF